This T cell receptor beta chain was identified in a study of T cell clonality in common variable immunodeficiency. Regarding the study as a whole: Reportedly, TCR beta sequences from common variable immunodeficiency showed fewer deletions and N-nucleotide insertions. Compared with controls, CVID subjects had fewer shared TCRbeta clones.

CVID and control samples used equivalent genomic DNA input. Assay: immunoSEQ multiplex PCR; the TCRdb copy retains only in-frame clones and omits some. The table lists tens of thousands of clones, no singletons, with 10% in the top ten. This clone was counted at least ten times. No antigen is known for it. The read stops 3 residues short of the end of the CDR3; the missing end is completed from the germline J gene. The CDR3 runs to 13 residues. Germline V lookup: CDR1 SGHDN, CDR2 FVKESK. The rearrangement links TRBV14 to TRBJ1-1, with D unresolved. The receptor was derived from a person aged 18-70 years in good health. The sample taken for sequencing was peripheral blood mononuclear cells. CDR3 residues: CASSQAVIGEAFF. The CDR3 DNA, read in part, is TGTGCCAGCAGCCAAGCCGTGATCGGGGAA.